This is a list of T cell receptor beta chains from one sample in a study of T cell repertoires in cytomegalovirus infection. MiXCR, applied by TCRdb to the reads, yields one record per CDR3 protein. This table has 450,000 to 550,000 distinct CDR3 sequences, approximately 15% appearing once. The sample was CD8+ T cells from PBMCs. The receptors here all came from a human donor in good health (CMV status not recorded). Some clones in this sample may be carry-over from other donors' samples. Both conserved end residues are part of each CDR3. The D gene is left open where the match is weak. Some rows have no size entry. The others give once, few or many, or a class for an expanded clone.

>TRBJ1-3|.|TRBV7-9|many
CASSLGWATGNTIYF
TGTGCCAGCAGCTTGGGGTGGGCTACTGGAAACACCATATATTTT
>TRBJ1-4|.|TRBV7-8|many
CASSLRRRENEKLFF
TGTGCCAGCAGCTTACGGAGAAGGGAAAATGAAAAACTGTTTTTT
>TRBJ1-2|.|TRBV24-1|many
CATSDSDRNNGYTF
TGTGCCACCAGTGATTCCGACAGAAACAATGGCTACACCTTC
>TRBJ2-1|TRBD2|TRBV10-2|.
CASSSPLAGGRGEQFF
TGCGCCAGCAGTTCCCCTCTAGCGGGAGGGCGGGGGGAGCAGTTCTTC
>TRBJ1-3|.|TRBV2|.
CASSDKKTAYGNTIYF
TGTGCCAGCAGTGACAAAAAGACAGCTTATGGAAACACCATATATTTT
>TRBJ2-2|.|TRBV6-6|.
CASTNRGLGVNTGELFF
TGTGCCAGCACCAACCGTGGGCTAGGGGTAAACACCGGGGAGCTGTTTTTT
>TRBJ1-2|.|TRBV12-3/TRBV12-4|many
CASSEARFQTNYGYTF
TGTGCCAGCAGTGAAGCAAGGTTTCAAACTAACTATGGCTACACCTTC
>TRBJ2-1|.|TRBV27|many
CASSLAVSYNEQFF
TGTGCCAGCAGCTTAGCGGTCTCCTACAATGAGCAGTTCTTC
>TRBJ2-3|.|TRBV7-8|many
CASSPLGGGRTDTQYF
TGTGCCAGCAGCCCACTGGGCGGGGGCCGCACAGATACGCAGTATTTT
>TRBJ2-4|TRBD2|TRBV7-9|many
CASSSVTKTTGTSGGRNIQYF
TGTGCCAGCAGCTCAGTAACCAAAACCACCGGGACTAGCGGGGGTCGAAACATTCAGTACTTC
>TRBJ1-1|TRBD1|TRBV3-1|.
CASRPRRTGDTEAFF
TGTGCCAGCAGGCCAAGGCGGACAGGGGACACTGAAGCTTTCTTT
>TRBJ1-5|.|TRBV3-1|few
CASSQDPTGGDQPQHF
TGTGCCAGCAGCCAAGATCCCACCGGGGGCGATCAGCCCCAGCATTTT
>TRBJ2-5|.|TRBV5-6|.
CASSLVTGWDETQYF
TGTGCCAGCAGCTTGGTTACAGGGTGGGATGAGACCCAGTACTTC
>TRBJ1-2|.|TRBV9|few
CASYHPGGSGYTF
TGTGCCAGCTACCACCCCGGGGGCAGTGGCTACACCTTC
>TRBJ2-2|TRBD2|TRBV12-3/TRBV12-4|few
CASRISGGHNTGELFF
TGTGCCAGCAGGATTAGCGGGGGACATAACACCGGGGAGCTGTTTTTT
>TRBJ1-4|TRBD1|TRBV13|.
CASSNQTGGREKLFF
TGTGCCAGCAGCAACCAGACAGGGGGTCGGGAAAAACTGTTTTTT
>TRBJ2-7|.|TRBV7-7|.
CASSLDANYEQYF
TGTGCTAGCAGCTTAGATGCCAACTACGAGCAGTACTTC
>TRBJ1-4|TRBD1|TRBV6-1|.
CASMTGQGTTNEKLFF
TGTGCCAGCATGACAGGGCAGGGTACAACTAATGAAAAACTGTTTTTT
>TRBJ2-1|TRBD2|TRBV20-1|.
CSASTRGGRLSGNEQFF
TGCAGTGCTAGTACGCGGGGGGGCCGTCTAAGTGGCAATGAGCAGTTCTTC
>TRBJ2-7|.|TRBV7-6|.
CAGSSVLNAYETYF
TGTGCAGGCAGCTCCGTCCTGAATGCCTACGAGACGTACTTC
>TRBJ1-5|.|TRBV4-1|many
CASSQERGTRPQHF
TGCGCCAGCAGCCAAGAGAGGGGCACTCGGCCCCAGCATTTT
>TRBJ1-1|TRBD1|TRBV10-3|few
CAISDGTGLAEAFF
TGTGCCATCAGTGATGGGACAGGGTTGGCTGAAGCTTTCTTT
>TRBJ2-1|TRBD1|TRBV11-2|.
CASSFNVGTASSYNEQFF
TGTGCCAGCAGCTTCAACGTTGGGACAGCGAGCTCCTACAATGAGCAGTTCTTC
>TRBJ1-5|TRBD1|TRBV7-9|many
CASSLSPWDRGTDQPQHF
TGTGCCAGCAGCTTGTCCCCTTGGGACAGGGGAACGGATCAGCCCCAGCATTTT
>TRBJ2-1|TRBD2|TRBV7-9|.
CASSSSLGRGANNEQFF
TGTGCCAGCAGCTCCTCGTTGGGGCGGGGGGCTAACAATGAGCAGTTCTTC
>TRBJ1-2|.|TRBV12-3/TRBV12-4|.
CASSLAKSVLYGYTF
TGTGCCAGCAGTTTAGCGAAATCAGTCCTCTATGGCTACACCTTC
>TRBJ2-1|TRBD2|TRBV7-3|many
CASSDPQREGPYNEQFF
TGTGCCAGCAGCGATCCCCAGCGGGAGGGCCCCTACAATGAGCAGTTCTTC
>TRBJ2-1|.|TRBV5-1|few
CASSLGGATFEQFF
TGCGCCAGCAGCCTAGGGGGAGCGACCTTTGAGCAGTTCTTC
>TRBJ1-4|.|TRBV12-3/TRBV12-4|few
CASQEGTNEKLFF
TGTGCCAGCCAGGAGGGAACTAATGAAAAACTGTTTTTT
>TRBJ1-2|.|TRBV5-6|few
CASSLGPGAYGYTF
TGTGCCAGCAGCTTGGGGCCGGGCGCCTATGGCTACACCTTC
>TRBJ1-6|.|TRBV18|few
CASSPHTGIYNSPLHF
TGTGCCAGCTCACCCCATACAGGGATCTATAATTCACCCCTCCACTTT